Here is one T cell receptor (beta chain) with its context. Its antigen is not identified. Donors were Caucasian adults residing in Nashville, Tennessee, USA. The sample is drawn from a study of shared clonotypes between healthy human individuals. This CDR3 has 17 amino acids. CDR1 is LGHNA and CDR2 is YNFKEQ in the germline V gene. The ends lost 4 bases at V and 9 bases at J; junction bases unmatched: 15. Genomic DNA of every subset was divided equally among multiple immunoSEQ plates. TCRdb keeps only in-frame clones here, not all; method: immunoSEQ multiplex PCR. The table has approximately 1,000,000 clones, around 82% seen once. General study findings and limits: Rarefaction exposed incomplete sorted-subset sequencing despite large depth.

Sequencing used memory CD4+ T cells from PBMCs. Subset given: CD45RA-negative fraction. The TCR comes from a man between 18 and 29 years old in good health. Some clones in this sample may be carry-over from other donors' samples. The gene calls are TRBV4-2 and TRBJ2-3; 11 nucleotides line up with TRBD1. CDR3 DNA sequence: TGTGCCAGCAGCCTGGGACAGGGGGGTTCTGTGACCTTAACGCAGTATTTT. Translated, it gives CASSLGQGGSVTLTQYF.